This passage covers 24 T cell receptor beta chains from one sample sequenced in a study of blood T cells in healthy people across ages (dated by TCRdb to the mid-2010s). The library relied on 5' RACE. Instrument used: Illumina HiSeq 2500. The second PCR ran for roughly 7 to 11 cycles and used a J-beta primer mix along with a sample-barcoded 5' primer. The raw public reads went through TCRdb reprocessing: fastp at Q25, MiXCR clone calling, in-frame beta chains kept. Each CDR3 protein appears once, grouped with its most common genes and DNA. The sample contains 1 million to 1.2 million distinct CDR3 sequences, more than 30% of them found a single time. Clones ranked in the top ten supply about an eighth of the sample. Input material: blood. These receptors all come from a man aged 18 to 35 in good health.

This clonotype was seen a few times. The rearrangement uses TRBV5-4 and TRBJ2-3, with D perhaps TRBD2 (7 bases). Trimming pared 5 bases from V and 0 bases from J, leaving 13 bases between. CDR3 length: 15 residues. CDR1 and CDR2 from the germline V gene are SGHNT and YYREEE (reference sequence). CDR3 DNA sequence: TGTGCCAGCAGACCGAGCGGGACAAGCACAGATACGCAGTATTTT. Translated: CASRPSGTSTDTQYF.

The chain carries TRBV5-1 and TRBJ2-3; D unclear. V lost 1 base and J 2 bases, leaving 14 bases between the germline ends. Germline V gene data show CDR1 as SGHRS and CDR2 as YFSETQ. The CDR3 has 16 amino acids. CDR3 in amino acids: CASSLRVVQDTDTQYF. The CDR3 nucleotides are TGCGCCAGCAGCTTGAGGGTGGTCCAAGACACAGATACGCAGTATTTT.

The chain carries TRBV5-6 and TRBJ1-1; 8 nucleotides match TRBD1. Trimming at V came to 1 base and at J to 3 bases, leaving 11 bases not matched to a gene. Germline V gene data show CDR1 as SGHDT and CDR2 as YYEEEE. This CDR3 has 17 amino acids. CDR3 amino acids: CASSLLAGGAGDTEAFF. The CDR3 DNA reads TGTGCCAGCAGCTTGTTGGCAGGGGGCGCGGGGGACACTGAAGCTTTCTTT.

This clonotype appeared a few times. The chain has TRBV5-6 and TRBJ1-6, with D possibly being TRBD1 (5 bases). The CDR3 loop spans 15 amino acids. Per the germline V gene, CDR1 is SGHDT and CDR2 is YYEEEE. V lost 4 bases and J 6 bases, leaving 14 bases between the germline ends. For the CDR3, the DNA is TGTGCCAGCAGCAGACAAACAGGTTTTAATTCACCCCTCCACTTT. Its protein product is CASSRQTGFNSPLHF. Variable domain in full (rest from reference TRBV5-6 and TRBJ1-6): DAGVTQSPTHLIKTRGQQVTLRCSPKSGHDTVSWYQQALGQGPQFIFQYYEEEERQRGNFPDRFSGHQFPNYSSELNVNALLLGDSALYLCASSRQTGFNSPLHFGNGTRLTVT.

CDR3 protein: CAISYGGAREDTQYF. For the CDR3, the DNA is TGTGCCATCAGTTATGGGGGGGCCAGGGAAGATACGCAGTATTTT. The chain couples TRBV10-3 to TRBJ2-3, with a tentative D call TRBD2 (7 bases). V lost 5 bases to trimming and J lost 5 bases, with 17 bases between them. The CDR3 is 15 residues long. Germline V gene sequence: CDR1 ENHRY, CDR2 SYGVKD.

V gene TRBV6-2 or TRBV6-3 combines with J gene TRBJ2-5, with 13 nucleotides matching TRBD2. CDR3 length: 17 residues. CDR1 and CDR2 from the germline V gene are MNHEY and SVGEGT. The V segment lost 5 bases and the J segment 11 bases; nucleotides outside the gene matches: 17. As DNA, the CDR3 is TGTGCCAGCAGTCACCCCGGACTAGCGGGGGTCTACAATGAGCAGTACTTC. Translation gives CASSHPGLAGVYNEQYF.

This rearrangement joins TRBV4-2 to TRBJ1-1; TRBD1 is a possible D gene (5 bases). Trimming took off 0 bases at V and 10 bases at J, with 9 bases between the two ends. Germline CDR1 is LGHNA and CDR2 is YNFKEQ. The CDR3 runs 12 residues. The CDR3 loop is CASSQEGRRAFF. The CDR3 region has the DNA TGTGCCAGCAGCCAAGAGGGGCGACGAGCTTTCTTT.

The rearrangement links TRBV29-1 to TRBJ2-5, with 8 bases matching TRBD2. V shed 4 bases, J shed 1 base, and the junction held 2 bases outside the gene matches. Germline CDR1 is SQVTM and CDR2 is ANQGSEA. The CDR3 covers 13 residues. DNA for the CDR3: TGCAGCGTTGTAGCGGGGAGCCAAGAGACCCAGTACTTC. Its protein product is CSVVAGSQETQYF.

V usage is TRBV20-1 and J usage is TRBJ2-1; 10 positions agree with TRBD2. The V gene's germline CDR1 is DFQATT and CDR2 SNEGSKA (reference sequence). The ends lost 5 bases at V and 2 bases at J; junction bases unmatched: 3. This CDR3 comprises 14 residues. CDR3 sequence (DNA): TGCAGTGCTGAGAGCGGGGGGGCCTACAATGAGCAGTTCTTC. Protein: CSAESGGAYNEQFF.

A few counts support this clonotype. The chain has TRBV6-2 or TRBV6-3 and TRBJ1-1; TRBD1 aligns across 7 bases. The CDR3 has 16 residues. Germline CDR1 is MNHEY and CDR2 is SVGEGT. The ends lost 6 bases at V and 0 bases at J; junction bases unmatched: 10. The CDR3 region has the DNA TGTGCCAGCAGCAGACAGGGCCGAACCATGAACACTGAAGCTTTCTTT. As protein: CASSRQGRTMNTEAFF.

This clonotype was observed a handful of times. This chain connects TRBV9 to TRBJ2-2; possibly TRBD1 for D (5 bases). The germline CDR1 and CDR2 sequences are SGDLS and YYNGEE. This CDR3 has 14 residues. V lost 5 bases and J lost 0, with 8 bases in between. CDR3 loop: CASRDSPNTGELFF. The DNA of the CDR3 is TGTGCCAGCAGAGACAGCCCGAACACCGGGGAGCTGTTTTTT.

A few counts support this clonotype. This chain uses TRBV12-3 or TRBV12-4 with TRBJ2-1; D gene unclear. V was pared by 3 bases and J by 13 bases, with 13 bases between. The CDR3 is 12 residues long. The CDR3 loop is CASSFDTLGQFF. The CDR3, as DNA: TGTGCCAGCAGTTTCGACACCCTTGGACAGTTCTTC.

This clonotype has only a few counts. CDR3 sequence (DNA): TGTGCCACCAGTGTAGGCAGTTACTATGGCTACACCTTC. It codes for CATSVGSYYGYTF. The chain couples TRBV24-1 to TRBJ1-2; D is unresolved. The CDR3 sequence is 13 residues long. The ends were cut back, 5 bases at V and 3 bases at J, with 9 bases in the middle. The V gene's germline CDR1 is KGHDR and CDR2 SFDVKD.

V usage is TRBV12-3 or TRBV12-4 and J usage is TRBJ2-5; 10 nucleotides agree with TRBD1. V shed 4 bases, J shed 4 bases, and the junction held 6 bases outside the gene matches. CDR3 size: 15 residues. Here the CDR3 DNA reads TGTGCCAGCAGTTCCGGACAGGGGGAGGGAGAGACCCAGTACTTC. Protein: CASSSGQGEGETQYF.

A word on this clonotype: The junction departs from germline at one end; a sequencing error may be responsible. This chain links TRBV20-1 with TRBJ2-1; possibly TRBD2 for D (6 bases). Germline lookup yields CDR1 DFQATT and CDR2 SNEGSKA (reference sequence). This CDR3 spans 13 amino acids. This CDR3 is CSATDGPRDERFF. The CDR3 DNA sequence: TGCAGTGCTACAGACGGGCCGCGGGATGAGCGGTTCTTC.

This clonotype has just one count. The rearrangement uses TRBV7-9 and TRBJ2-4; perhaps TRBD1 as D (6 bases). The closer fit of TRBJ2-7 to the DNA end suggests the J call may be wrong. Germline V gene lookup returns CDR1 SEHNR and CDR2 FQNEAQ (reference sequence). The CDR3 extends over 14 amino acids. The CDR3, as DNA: TGTGCCAGCAGCTTAGATTCGAACAGGGACGAGCAGTACTTC. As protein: CASSLDSNRDEQYF.

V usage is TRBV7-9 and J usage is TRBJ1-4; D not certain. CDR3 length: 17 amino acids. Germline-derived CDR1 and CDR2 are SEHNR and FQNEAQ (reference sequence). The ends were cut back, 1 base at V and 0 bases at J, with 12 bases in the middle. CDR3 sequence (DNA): TGTGCCAGCAGCTTAGGAATACTCGGTGCAACTAATGAAAAACTGTTTTTT. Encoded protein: CASSLGILGATNEKLFF.

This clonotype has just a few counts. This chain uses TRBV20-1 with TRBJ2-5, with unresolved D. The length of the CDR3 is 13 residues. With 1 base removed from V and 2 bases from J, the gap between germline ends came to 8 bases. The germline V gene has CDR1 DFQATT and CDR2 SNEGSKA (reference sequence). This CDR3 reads CSARGRRQETQYF. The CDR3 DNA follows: TGCAGTGCTAGAGGCAGACGACAAGAGACCCAGTACTTC.

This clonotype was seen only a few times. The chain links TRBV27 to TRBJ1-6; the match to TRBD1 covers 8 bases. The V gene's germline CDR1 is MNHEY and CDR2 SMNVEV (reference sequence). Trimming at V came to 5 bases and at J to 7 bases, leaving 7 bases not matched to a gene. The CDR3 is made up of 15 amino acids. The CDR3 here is CASSRQGASNSPLHF. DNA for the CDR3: TGTGCCAGCAGTAGGCAGGGGGCTTCGAATTCACCCCTCCACTTT.

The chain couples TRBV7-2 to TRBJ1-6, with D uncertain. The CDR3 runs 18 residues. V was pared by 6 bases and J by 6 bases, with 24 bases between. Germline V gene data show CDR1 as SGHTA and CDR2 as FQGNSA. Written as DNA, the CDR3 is TGTGCCAGCAGGGGATTAGGGCAGCTTAGCGACCGTAATTCACCCCTCCACTTT. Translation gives CASRGLGQLSDRNSPLHF.

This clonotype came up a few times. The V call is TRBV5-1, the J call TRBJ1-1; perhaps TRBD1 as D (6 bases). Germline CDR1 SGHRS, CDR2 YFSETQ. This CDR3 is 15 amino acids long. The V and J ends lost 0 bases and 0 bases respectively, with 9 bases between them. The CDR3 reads CASSLGGRLNTEAFF. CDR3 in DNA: TGCGCCAGCAGCTTGGGGGGGCGGCTGAACACTGAAGCTTTCTTT.

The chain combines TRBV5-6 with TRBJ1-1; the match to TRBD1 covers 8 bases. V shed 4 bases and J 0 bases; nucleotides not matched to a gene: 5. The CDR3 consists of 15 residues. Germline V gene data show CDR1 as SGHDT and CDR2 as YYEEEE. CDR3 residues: CASSRRDRLNTEAFF. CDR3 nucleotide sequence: TGTGCCAGCAGCCGTCGGGACAGGTTGAACACTGAAGCTTTCTTT. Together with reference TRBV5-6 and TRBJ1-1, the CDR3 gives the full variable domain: DAGVTQSPTHLIKTRGQQVTLRCSPKSGHDTVSWYQQALGQGPQFIFQYYEEEERQRGNFPDRFSGHQFPNYSSELNVNALLLGDSALYLCASSRRDRLNTEAFFGQGTRLTVV.

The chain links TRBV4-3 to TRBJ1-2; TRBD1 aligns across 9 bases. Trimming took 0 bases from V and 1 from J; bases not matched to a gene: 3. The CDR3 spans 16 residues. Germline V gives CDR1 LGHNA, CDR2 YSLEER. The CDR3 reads CASSQDLGQGNYGYTF. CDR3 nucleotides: TGCGCCAGCAGCCAAGATTTGGGACAGGGTAACTATGGCTACACCTTC.

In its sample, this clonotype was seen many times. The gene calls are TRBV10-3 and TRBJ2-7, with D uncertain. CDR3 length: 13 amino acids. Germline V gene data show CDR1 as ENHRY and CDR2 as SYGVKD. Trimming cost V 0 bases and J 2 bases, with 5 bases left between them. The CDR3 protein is CAISESVAYEQYF. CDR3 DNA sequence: TGTGCCATCAGTGAGTCGGTAGCCTACGAGCAGTACTTC.